The entry that follows covers one T cell receptor beta chain sequence. The protocol was immunoSEQ multiplex PCR, while the TCRdb copy is restricted to in-frame clones and leaves out a portion. Here the sample spans 200,000 to 250,000 clones, 83% being singletons. This record comes from a study of blood T cell repertoires in COVID-19. CDR3 length: 13 residues. Germline CDR1 is SNHLY and CDR2 is FYNNEI. Trimming removed 3 bases from V and 9 bases from J; junction bases left unmatched: 3. This chain connects TRBV2 to TRBJ2-3; 10 bases align to TRBD2. The sample consisted of peripheral blood. The source is a woman aged 25 to 39 with COVID-19, enrolled during active disease. The CDR3 DNA follows: TGTGCCAGCAGTGACTCTAGCGGGGGAACGCAGTATTTT. The encoded protein is CASSDSSGGTQYF.